The text below deals with one T cell receptor (beta chain). Profiled with immunoSEQ multiplex PCR; TCRdb holds only in-frame clones, not every one. The data show about 140,000 clones, around 84% seen once. This sample stems from a study of T cell responses to AZD1222 COVID-19 vaccine. Germline CDR1 SQVTM, CDR2 ANQGSEA. CDR3 size: 15 residues. V dropped 1 base and J dropped 1 base, with 11 bases sitting between them. The input for sequencing was peripheral blood, taken on day 0 of AZD1222 vaccination. The sequence came from an adult in good health. The chain has TRBV29-1 and TRBJ2-4; a possible D gene is TRBD1 (6 bases). DNA of the CDR3: TGCAGCGTTGAAGGGGCCACAGGGGCCAAAAACATTCAGTACTTC. Translated, it gives CSVEGATGAKNIQYF.